This T cell receptor (beta chain) comes out of a study of cytomegalovirus exposure and HLA in healthy donors. Points from the study as a whole: Later analysis indicated greater clonal expansion among HLA-associated TCR beta chains than among equally common other chains. For most TCR beta V segments, an earlier analysis put the productive rate at about 87% or about 30% of the time.

Each donor was healthy, and each was a bone marrow donor. Nominally healthy donors were sampled, though unrecorded immune exposures were likely. As for this clone: Its antigen remains unidentified.

13 Jbeta primers and 60 Vbeta primers were used for the PCR. Sequencing used immunoSEQ multiplex PCR; TCRdb keeps in-frame clones, though not all of them. The data hold roughly 100,000 clones, with 65% to 85% observed a single time. The sequence was obtained from a middle-aged man in good health and CMV-seronegative. The sample comprised PBMCs.

The CDR3 here is CASSLQGYEQFF. The CDR3 coding sequence is TGTGCCAGCAGCCTACAGGGATATGAGCAGTTCTTC. The chain couples TRBV7-2 to TRBJ2-1, with D possibly TRBD1 on 6 matching bases. The length of the CDR3 is 12 residues. The V and J ends lost 5 bases and 8 bases respectively, with 10 bases between them. The V gene's germline CDR1 is SGHTA and CDR2 FQGNSA.